This TCR beta chain was captured by sequencing in a study of shared clonotypes between healthy human individuals. This table comes from immunoSEQ multiplex PCR, and its TCRdb copy is limited to in-frame clones, with some not included. The profile shows 2,500,000 or so clones, more than 90% of them singletons. This CDR3 is 13 amino acids long. The V gene end was trimmed by 5 bases and the J gene end by 7 bases; junction bases not matched to a gene: 8. Germline V CDR1 and CDR2: SGHTA, FQGNSA. Sequencing input: naive CD4+ T cells sorted from blood. Subset described: CD45RA+ positively selected. The chain has TRBV7-2 and TRBJ2-7, with TRBD1 matching over 7 bases. This sequence originates from a young man in good health. CDR3 sequence reads: CASSQQGITEQYF. The CDR3 DNA sequence: TGTGCCAGCAGCCAACAGGGGATAACGGAGCAGTACTTC. Combining the CDR3 with reference TRBV7-2 and TRBJ2-7 gives the whole variable domain GAGVSQSPSNKVTEKGKDVELRCDPISGHTALYWYRQSLGQGLEFLIYFQGNSAPDKSGLPSDRFSAERTGGSVSTLTIQRTQQEDSAVYLCASSQQGITEQYFGPGTRLTVT.